Listed below are T cell receptor beta chains from one sample, sequenced in a study of cytomegalovirus exposure and HLA in healthy donors. The table came from immunoSEQ multiplex PCR; TCRdb's copy has only in-frame clones and leaves some out. The data hold 120,000 or so clones, with about 10% observed a single time. The sample comprised PBMCs. All receptors come from a woman aged 18-30 years in good health and CMV-seropositive. The CDR3 runs from the conserved cysteine through the conserved F or W. D genes are given only for firm matches. Size is stated for part of the rows, as once, few or many counts, or as a class when the clone is expanded.

>TRBV5-1|TRBJ2-7|13|TRBD1|few
CASRDRVSYEQYF
TGCGCCAGCAGGGACAGGGTCTCCTACGAGCAGTACTTC
>TRBV5-1|TRBJ2-7|12|-|few
CASMDSSYEQYF
TGCGCCAGCATGGACAGTTCCTACGAGCAGTACTTC
>TRBV5-8|TRBJ1-1|16|-|-
CASSLDRAMGNTEAFF
TGTGCCAGCAGCTTGGACAGGGCGATGGGGAACACTGAAGCTTTCTTT
>TRBV27|TRBJ2-1|16|TRBD2|-
CASSSPTETSGREQFF
TGTGCCAGCAGTTCTCCGACAGAGACTAGCGGGAGGGAGCAGTTCTTC
>TRBV9|TRBJ1-1|18|-|-
CASSPRDTPYRDNTEAFF
TGTGCCAGCAGCCCGAGGGACACACCATACAGGGATAACACTGAAGCTTTCTTT
>TRBV29-1|TRBJ2-5|13|TRBD2|few
CSGRLAGAETQYF
TGCAGCGGCAGACTAGCGGGAGCCGAGACCCAGTACTTC
>TRBV6-1|TRBJ1-5|15|-|few
CASREGQQINQPQHF
TGTGCCAGCAGGGAAGGACAGCAGATCAATCAGCCCCAGCATTTT
>TRBV6-5|TRBJ2-7|15|-|few
CASSYSTWGSYEQYF
TGTGCCAGCAGTTACTCAACCTGGGGCAGCTACGAGCAGTACTTC
>TRBV11-2|TRBJ2-1|14|TRBD2|-
CASSFGTTRGEQFF
TGTGCCAGCAGCTTTGGGACTACCCGCGGTGAGCAGTTCTTC
>TRBV5-1|TRBJ2-3|17|-|few
CASSLAVSGPSTDTQYF
TGCGCCAGCAGCTTGGCTGTCAGCGGGCCTAGCACAGATACGCAGTATTTT
>TRBV25-1|TRBJ1-1|13|-|few
CASSGSGQTEAFF
TGTGCCAGCAGTGGCTCAGGGCAAACTGAAGCTTTCTTT
>TRBV9|TRBJ2-7|12|TRBD2|few
CASTNSGGEQYF
TGTGCCAGCACGAATTCGGGGGGCGAGCAGTACTTC
>TRBV5-4|TRBJ1-1|12|TRBD1|few
CASGPAGGLAFF
TGTGCCAGCGGACCCGCAGGGGGTTTAGCTTTCTTT
>TRBV5-3|TRBJ1-5|19|-|-
CARSQETVAGFYSNQPQHF
TGTGCCAGAAGCCAGGAGACAGTAGCTGGTTTCTATAGCAATCAGCCCCAGCATTTT
>TRBV4-2|TRBJ2-7|15|TRBD2|few
CASSPTSGSGYEQYF
TGTGCCAGCAGTCCGACTAGCGGGAGTGGTTACGAGCAGTACTTC
>TRBV6-1|TRBJ2-7|12|-|-
CASSSLLDEQYF
TGTGCCAGCAGCTCCCTTTTAGACGAGCAGTACTTC
>TRBV9|TRBJ2-6|15|-|-
CATASGGAGANVLTF
TGTGCCACCGCGTCGGGGGGCGCCGGGGCCAACGTCCTGACTTTC
>TRBV4-1|TRBJ1-1|12|-|-
CASSQDVAEAFF
TGCGCCAGCAGCCAAGACGTCGCTGAAGCTTTCTTT
>TRBV5-1|TRBJ2-2|14|-|-
CASSQGQNTGELFF
TGCGCCAGCAGCCAGGGACAGAACACCGGGGAGCTGTTTTTT
>TRBV2|TRBJ1-1|13|-|few
CASCTTANTEAFF
TGTGCCAGCTGTACGACAGCGAACACTGAAGCTTTCTTT
>TRBV7-2|TRBJ2-7|13|-|few
CASSSRGAYEQYF
TGTGCCAGCAGCTCGCGCGGTGCCTACGAGCAGTACTTC
>TRBV11-2|TRBJ1-1|10|-|few
CASSPGGAFF
TGTGCCAGCAGCCCGGGGGGGGCTTTCTTT
>TRBV7-9|TRBJ2-7|12|-|-
CASSPATYEQYF
TGCGCCAGCAGCCCGGCGACTTACGAGCAGTACTTC
>TRBV30|TRBJ1-5|20|-|few
CAWSVSPKVSGGNSNQPQHF
TGTGCCTGGAGTGTAAGTCCAAAAGTGTCCGGAGGAAATAGCAATCAGCCCCAGCATTTT
>TRBV4-1|TRBJ1-1|15|-|few
CASSQVGALNTEAFF
TGCGCCAGCAGCCAAGTAGGGGCCTTGAACACTGAAGCTTTCTTT
>TRBV20-1|TRBJ1-1|11|-|-
CSASRDFAFFF
TGCAGTGCTAGTCGCGACTTTGCTTTTTTCTTT
>TRBV11-2|TRBJ2-7|14|-|-
CASSFGQLDHEQYF
TGTGCCAGCAGCTTCGGACAGCTAGACCACGAGCAGTACTTC
>TRBV5-8|TRBJ1-1|12|-|-
CAGLKLRTEAFF
TGTGCCGGATTAAAACTACGCACTGAAGCTTTCTTT
>TRBV27|TRBJ2-5|14|TRBD1|few
CASRRTGQQETQYF
TGTGCCAGCCGGCGGACAGGGCAACAAGAGACCCAGTACTTC
>TRBV30|TRBJ1-5|14|-|-
CAWSSGGGGQPQHF
TGTGCCTGGAGTTCCGGGGGGGGAGGTCAGCCCCAGCATTTT
>TRBV11-3|TRBJ2-2|14|-|few
CASSPLLNTGELFF
TGTGCCAGCAGCCCGTTACTAAACACCGGGGAGCTGTTTTTT
>TRBV20-1|TRBJ1-1|11|-|few
CSASEFTEAFF
TGCAGTGCCTCCGAGTTCACTGAAGCTTTCTTT
>TRBV11-3|TRBJ2-7|13|TRBD2|few
CASSSGGSAQQYF
TGTGCCAGCAGCTCCGGGGGGTCAGCACAGCAGTACTTC
>TRBV4-1|TRBJ2-7|15|-|-
CASSRVAGASYEQYF
TGCGCCAGCAGCCGGGTGGCGGGCGCCTCCTACGAGCAGTACTTC
>TRBV5-4|TRBJ2-3|17|TRBD2|-
CASSPEPSGSAQDTQYF
TGTGCCAGCAGCCCAGAACCTAGCGGGTCGGCCCAAGATACGCAGTATTTT
>TRBV18|TRBJ1-1|16|-|few
CASSPTGPDSHTEAFF
TGTGCCAGCTCACCAACGGGCCCGGACAGTCACACTGAAGCTTTCTTT
>TRBV7-2|TRBJ1-4|15|-|-
CASSLQATTNEKLFF
TGTGCCAGCAGCTTACAGGCAACAACTAATGAAAAACTGTTTTTT
>TRBV6-1|TRBJ2-1|15|TRBD2|-
CASSEPGLVYNEQFF
TGTGCCAGCAGTGAACCGGGACTAGTGTACAATGAGCAGTTCTTC
>TRBV5-6|TRBJ2-1|12|-|few
CASTRGYNEQFF
TGTGCCAGCACCCGGGGCTACAATGAGCAGTTCTTC
>TRBV6-4|TRBJ1-2|12|TRBD1|-
CASSSGGGGYTF
TGTGCCAGCAGTTCAGGGGGCGGTGGCTACACCTTC
>TRBV6-1|TRBJ2-7|18|-|few
CASSEGGYLIGGSYEQYF
TGTGCCAGCAGTGAAGGGGGTTATTTGATTGGGGGGTCCTACGAGCAGTACTTC
>TRBV30|TRBJ2-1|14|-|-
CAWRHPDSEKEQFF
TGTGCCTGGAGGCACCCGGACAGCGAAAAAGAGCAGTTCTTC
>TRBV20-1|TRBJ2-1|11|-|few
CSAFQGGEQFF
TGCAGTGCATTTCAAGGCGGTGAGCAGTTCTTC
>TRBV9|TRBJ2-5|12|-|-
CASSVGGETQYF
TGTGCCAGCAGCGTGGGAGGAGAGACCCAGTACTTC
>TRBV21-1|TRBJ2-6|16|-|few
CASSAPGISGANVLTF
TGTGCCAGCAGCGCTCCGGGGATCTCTGGGGCCAACGTCCTGACTTTC
>TRBV10-3|TRBJ2-5|13|TRBD2|-
CAISGGGGETQYF
TGTGCCATCAGTGGTGGGGGGGGAGAGACCCAGTACTTC
>TRBV30|TRBJ1-1|18|-|few
CAWSVLRTARNTGTEAFF
TGTGCCTGGAGTGTATTAAGAACGGCCCGGAATACGGGGACTGAAGCTTTCTTT
>TRBV7-3|TRBJ1-1|13|TRBD1|-
CASSFTGGRQAFF
TGTGCCAGCAGCTTTACAGGGGGTAGGCAAGCTTTCTTT
>TRBV7-2|TRBJ2-1|14|TRBD1|-
CASSGGLGTVEQFF
TGTGCCAGCAGCGGTGGTCTAGGGACAGTTGAGCAGTTCTTC
>TRBV6-4|TRBJ2-3|14|TRBD2|-
CASSETSGTDTQYF
TGTGCCAGCAGTGAGACTAGCGGCACAGATACGCAGTATTTT
>TRBV30|TRBJ1-4|17|TRBD1|few
CAWNRGQGAATNEKLFF
TGTGCCTGGAATCGGGGACAGGGGGCTGCAACTAATGAAAAACTGTTTTTT
>TRBV5-1|TRBJ2-1|17|TRBD2|-
CASSLGTTSGDYNEQFF
TGCGCCAGCAGCTTGGGGACGACTAGCGGAGATTACAATGAGCAGTTCTTC
>TRBV29-1|TRBJ2-3|16|TRBD1|few
CSVAGGAITDTDTQYF
TGCAGCGTGGCAGGGGGCGCAATTACGGACACAGATACGCAGTATTTT
>TRBV27|TRBJ2-6|17|TRBD1|few
CASRYRGPSSGANVLTF
TGTGCCAGCAGGTACAGGGGGCCTAGTTCTGGGGCCAACGTCCTGACTTTC
>TRBV6-5|TRBJ2-1|16|-|-
CASSYAGSPSYNEQFF
TGTGCCAGCAGTTACGCTGGTAGCCCCTCCTACAATGAGCAGTTCTTC
>TRBV13|TRBJ2-5|14|TRBD1|few
CASSQNRGSETQYF
TGTGCCAGCAGCCAAAACAGGGGATCAGAGACCCAGTACTTC
>TRBV7-2|TRBJ1-5|18|-|few
CATLTASTGTYSNQPQHF
TGTGCCACCCTGACAGCCTCCACCGGGACATATAGCAATCAGCCCCAGCATTTT